These 21 T cell receptor beta chains came from one sample sequenced in a study of blood T cells in healthy people across ages. A second PCR, run for roughly 7 to 12 cycles, used a sample-barcoded 5' primer plus a J-beta primer mix. TCRdb reprocessed the 5' RACE reads with MiXCR, giving one entry per CDR3 protein. This sample carries 1.6 million or so distinct CDR3 sequences, about 32% of them seen once, and the ten largest clones take around 11%. The sequencing sample was made of blood. The receptors were sampled from a woman aged 25 to 39 in good health.

This clonotype was seen more than once but under ten times. V and J are TRBV30 and TRBJ2-3, with D maybe TRBD1 (6 bases). The length of the CDR3 is 13 residues. Trimming removed 2 bases at V and 8 bases at J, with 14 bases between. Germline lookup yields CDR1 GTSNPN and CDR2 SVGIG (reference sequence). The CDR3 DNA reads TGTGCCTGGAGTATGCAACAGGGAGCTACGCAGTATTTT. Its protein is CAWSMQQGATQYF.

This clonotype has only a few counts. CDR3 sequence: CASSPSGVETQYF. The CDR3 DNA is TGTGCCAGCTCACCTAGCGGGGTTGAGACCCAGTACTTC. V is TRBV18 and J is TRBJ2-5, with 8 bases aligning to TRBD2. This CDR3 contains 13 residues. V gave up 3 bases and J gave up 5 bases; unmatched junction bases: 2. Germline CDR1 and CDR2: KGHSH and LQKENI.

A few counts support this clonotype. The chain links TRBV7-3 to TRBJ2-1; possibly TRBD1 for D (6 bases). V was trimmed by 4 bases and J by 4 bases, leaving 14 bases between them. The CDR3 sequence is 15 residues long. Germline lookup yields CDR1 SGHTA and CDR2 FQGTGA. The CDR3 reads CASSSTGIKYNEQFF. The DNA of the CDR3 is TGTGCCAGCAGCTCGACAGGAATTAAATACAATGAGCAGTTCTTC.

The chain couples TRBV5-6 to TRBJ2-7; perhaps TRBD2 as D (5 bases). Germline V CDR1 and CDR2: SGHDT, YYEEEE. Trimming took 5 bases from V and 4 from J, leaving 19 bases between them. The CDR3 consists of 15 residues. Here the CDR3 DNA reads TGTGCCAGCAGTCGTCGACGGGGATCGGCGTACGAGCAGTACTTC. Translation: CASSRRRGSAYEQYF.

The chain uses TRBV3-1 and TRBJ2-5; possible D gene TRBD1, 5 bases. This CDR3 is built from 15 residues. V was cut by 0 bases and J by 5 bases, with 13 bases left in between. Germline V gene lookup returns CDR1 LGHDT and CDR2 YNNKEL (reference sequence). The CDR3 region is CASSQEGVFGETQYF. CDR3 nucleotides: TGTGCCAGCAGCCAAGAAGGGGTGTTTGGCGAGACCCAGTACTTC.

This clonotype has only one observation. This chain links TRBV20-1 with TRBJ1-5, with 7 bases that match TRBD1. J lost 6 bases, V lost 3 bases, and 5 bases had no gene match. The CDR3 contains 13 residues. CDR1 is DFQATT, CDR2 SNEGSKA, per germline (reference sequence). CDR3 amino acids: CSASGQVGQPQHF. Written as DNA, the CDR3 is TGCAGTGCTAGTGGACAGGTTGGTCAGCCCCAGCATTTT.

This clonotype has a count of ten or more. The rearrangement links TRBV20-1 to TRBJ2-3; 9 bases match TRBD2. The CDR3 loop spans 16 amino acids. The junction had 13 bases not matched to a gene; V was cut back by 6 bases and J by 3 bases. Germline V lookup: CDR1 DFQATT, CDR2 SNEGSKA (reference sequence). This chain's CDR3 is CSAPLSLLAGTDTQYF. The CDR3 nucleotides read TGCAGTGCACCCCTGTCCCTCCTAGCGGGGACAGATACGCAGTATTTT.

This clonotype was counted only a few times. CDR3 sequence (DNA): TGCGCCAGCAGCCAAGACCCAGGGGGAACAGATACGCAGTATTTT. Its translation: CASSQDPGGTDTQYF. The chain couples TRBV4-1 to TRBJ2-3; 7 bases align to TRBD1. V trimming: 0 bases; J trimming: 3 bases; junction bases outside the gene matches: 3. Germline assignment: CDR1 MGHRA and CDR2 YSYEKL. CDR3 length equals 15 residues.

Comments on this clonotype: One end of the junction fails to match germline, which may point to a read error. The chain's CDR3 is CASSQDTGGPYGQYF. CDR3 bases: TGTGCCAGCAGCCAAGATACCGGGGGGCCCTACGGGCAGTACTTC. The chain has TRBV3-1 and TRBJ2-7; the D gene is possibly TRBD2 (7 bases). The germline gives CDR1 LGHDT, CDR2 YNNKEL (reference sequence). This CDR3 is built from 15 residues.

The chain is built from TRBV20-1 and TRBJ2-1; TRBD2 might be the D (6 bases). Trimming shortened V by 0 bases and J by 3 bases, and 15 bases separated the two germline ends. This CDR3 has 16 amino acids. The germline gives CDR1 DFQATT, CDR2 SNEGSKA (reference sequence). The chain's CDR3 is CSARDNRGTYYNEQFF. The CDR3 DNA sequence: TGCAGTGCTAGAGATAACCGGGGGACTTACTACAATGAGCAGTTCTTC.

This clonotype was detected a few times. The rearrangement uses TRBV13 and TRBJ2-7; TRBD2 aligns across 9 bases. CDR1 PRHDT and CDR2 FYEKMQ come from the germline V gene (reference sequence). This CDR3 is 15 amino acids long. J lost 0 bases, V lost 1 base, and 1 base had no gene match. The CDR3 sequence is CASSLETSGSYEQYF. The CDR3 DNA follows: TGTGCCAGCAGCTTAGAGACTAGCGGCTCCTACGAGCAGTACTTC.

This clonotype was found a few times. V is TRBV9 and J is TRBJ2-6; D gene ambiguous. The CDR3 has 18 residues. Trimming took 0 bases from V and 0 from J, leaving 13 bases between them. CDR1 is SGDLS and CDR2 is YYNGEE in the germline V gene. The CDR3 region is CASSVEFDEVSGANVLTF. The CDR3 DNA follows: TGTGCCAGCAGCGTAGAATTTGATGAGGTCTCTGGGGCCAACGTCCTGACTTTC.

In its sample, this clonotype was seen a few times. This rearrangement joins TRBV4-1 to TRBJ2-7, with TRBD2 matching over 10 bases. The germline V gene encodes CDR1 MGHRA and CDR2 YSYEKL. There are 16 residues in the CDR3. After removal of 2 bases from V and 3 bases from J, the junction contained 7 bases not matched to a gene. The CDR3 spells CASSQPPGLARYEQYF. The CDR3 coding sequence is TGCGCCAGCAGCCAACCCCCGGGACTAGCGCGCTACGAGCAGTACTTC.

This clonotype was detected a few times. CDR3 DNA sequence: TGTGCCAGCAGCGTGAAGGGGGAGGGCACGCAGTATTTT. This gives the protein CASSVKGEGTQYF. The chain uses TRBV9 and TRBJ2-3; a weak D match, TRBD2 (7 bases). From germline, CDR1 is SGDLS and CDR2 YYNGEE. Trimming took 2 bases from V and 9 from J, leaving 13 bases between them. The CDR3 covers 13 residues.

This clonotype was recorded a few times. The chain employs TRBV10-3 and TRBJ2-7; perhaps TRBD2 as D (6 bases). The CDR3 length is 17 residues. V gave up 0 bases and J gave up 1 base, with 16 bases separating them. CDR1 and CDR2 from the germline V gene are ENHRY and SYGVKD. The CDR3 is CAISESTDYSGSYEQYF. In nucleotides, the CDR3 is TGTGCCATCAGTGAGTCCACGGACTACAGCGGTTCCTACGAGCAGTACTTC.

A remark on this clonotype: An end of the junction differs from the germline gene, which may be a read error. This chain connects TRBV7-9 to TRBJ2-7; unclear D gene. This CDR3 has 11 residues. The germline CDR1 and CDR2 sequences are SEHNR and FQNEAQ (reference sequence). CDR3 DNA sequence: TGTGCCGGCAGCCTCGACACCGAGCAGTACTTC. Encoded protein: CAGSLDTEQYF.

The chain carries TRBV2 and TRBJ2-5; 8 bases map to TRBD2. The junction had 18 bases not matched to a gene; V was cut back by 8 bases and J by 1 base. CDR1 and CDR2 from the germline V gene are SNHLY and FYNNEI. The CDR3 is 18 residues long. In DNA form, the CDR3 reads TGTGCCAGCGAACTCAAGCCCCGTAGCGGGGTAGTCCAAGAGACCCAGTACTTC. Translating gives CASELKPRSGVVQETQYF.

This clonotype was observed a few times. V is TRBV20-1 and J is TRBJ2-7; 13 bases align to TRBD2. Germline CDR1 DFQATT, CDR2 SNEGSKA (reference sequence). This CDR3 spans 16 amino acids. Unmatched junction bases numbered 11, after V lost 3 bases and J lost 6 bases. The CDR3 region has the DNA TGCAGTGCTAGGGGACGGACTAGCGGGGGATCGGGCGAGCAGTACTTC. It translates to CSARGRTSGGSGEQYF.

The rearrangement joins TRBV6-2 or TRBV6-3 to TRBJ2-1; 7 bases align to TRBD1. V lost 10 bases and J lost 14; bases outside the gene matches: 14. The CDR3 consists of 12 residues. The germline V gene has CDR1 MNHEY and CDR2 SVGEGT. CDR3 sequence (DNA): TGTGCCAACAGGCCATCCGGGGACAGAGAGTTCTTC. It translates to CANRPSGDREFF.

A few counts support this clonotype. The CDR3 is CASSEQVSTDTQYF. As DNA, the CDR3 is TGTGCCAGCAGTGAACAGGTTAGCACAGATACGCAGTATTTT. This chain uses TRBV25-1 with TRBJ2-3; D gene unclear. The V and J ends lost 2 bases and 0 bases respectively, with 6 bases between them. The length of the CDR3 is 14 residues. Germline-derived CDR1 and CDR2 are MGHDK and SYGVNS.

This clonotype has at least ten counts. V gene TRBV3-1 combines with J gene TRBJ2-7; 9 nucleotides match TRBD2. The V gene end was trimmed by 0 bases and the J gene end by 4 bases; junction bases not matched to a gene: 4. Germline values: CDR1 LGHDT, CDR2 YNNKEL (reference sequence). The length of the CDR3 is 15 residues. The CDR3 DNA follows: TGTGCCAGCAGCCAAGATCTAGGACTAGCGTACGAGCAGTACTTC. It encodes CASSQDLGLAYEQYF.